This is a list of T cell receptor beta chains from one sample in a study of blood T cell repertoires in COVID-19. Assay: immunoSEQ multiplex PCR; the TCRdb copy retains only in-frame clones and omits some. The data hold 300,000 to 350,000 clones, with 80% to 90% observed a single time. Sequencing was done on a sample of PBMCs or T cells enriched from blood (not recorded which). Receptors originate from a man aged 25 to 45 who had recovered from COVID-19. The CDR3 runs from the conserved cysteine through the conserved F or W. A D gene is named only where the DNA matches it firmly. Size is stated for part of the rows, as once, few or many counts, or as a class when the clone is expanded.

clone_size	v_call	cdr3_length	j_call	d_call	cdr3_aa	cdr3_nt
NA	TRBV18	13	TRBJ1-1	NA	CASSQSGQTEAFF	TGTGCCAGCTCACAGTCGGGACAAACTGAAGCTTTCTTT
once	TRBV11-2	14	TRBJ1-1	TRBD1	CASSLDRGATEAFF	TGTGCCAGCAGCCTAGACAGGGGGGCCACTGAAGCTTTCTTT
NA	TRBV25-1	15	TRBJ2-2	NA	CASSGGEGISGELFF	TGTGCCAGCAGTGGCGGTGAAGGAATTAGCGGGGAGCTGTTTTTT
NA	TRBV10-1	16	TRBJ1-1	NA	CASSEDLSRLNTEAFF	TGCGCCAGCAGTGAGGATTTGTCCAGGTTGAACACTGAAGCTTTCTTT
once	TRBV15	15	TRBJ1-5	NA	CATSRDRGSNQPQHF	TGTGCCACCAGCAGAGATCGAGGAAGCAATCAGCCCCAGCATTTT
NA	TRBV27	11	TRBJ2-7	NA	CASRRNYEQYF	TGTGCCAGCAGGCGCAACTACGAGCAGTACTTC
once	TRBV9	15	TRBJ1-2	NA	CASSVDRGVNYGYTF	TGTGCCAGCAGCGTAGACCGGGGGGTAAACTATGGCTACACCTTC
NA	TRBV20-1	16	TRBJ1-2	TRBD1	CSASSGTGGADYGYTF	TGCAGTGCTAGTTCCGGGACAGGGGGCGCGGACTATGGCTACACCTTC
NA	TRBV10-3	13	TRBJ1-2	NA	CAISKEEGSGYTF	TGTGCCATCAGTAAGGAGGAGGGGAGTGGCTACACCTTC
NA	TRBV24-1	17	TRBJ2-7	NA	CATSDLSRGRSTDEQYF	TGTGCCACCAGTGATTTGTCCAGGGGACGGAGTACGGACGAGCAGTACTTC
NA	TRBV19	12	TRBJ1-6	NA	CASSIGGSPLHF	TGTGCCAGTAGTATAGGTGGCTCACCCCTCCACTTT
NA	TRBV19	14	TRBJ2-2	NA	CASFVGGVTGELFF	TGTGCCAGTTTTGTAGGGGGGGTCACCGGGGAGCTGTTTTTT
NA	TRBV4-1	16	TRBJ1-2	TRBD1	CASSLTSTGEGWGYTF	TGCGCCAGCAGCCTAACGTCGACAGGGGAAGGCTGGGGCTACACCTTC
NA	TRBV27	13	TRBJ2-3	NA	CASSRLDTDTQYF	TGTGCCAGCAGCAGACTTGACACAGATACGCAGTATTTT
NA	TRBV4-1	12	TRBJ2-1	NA	CASTGLKPEQFF	TGCGCCAGTACAGGACTAAAGCCTGAGCAGTTCTTC
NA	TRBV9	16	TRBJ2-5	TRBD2	CASNPGLAGFRETQYF	TGTGCCAGCAATCCGGGACTAGCGGGTTTTAGGGAGACCCAGTACTTC
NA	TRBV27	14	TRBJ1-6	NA	CASRRVSYNSPLHF	TGTGCCAGCCGACGGGTGAGCTATAATTCACCCCTCCACTTT
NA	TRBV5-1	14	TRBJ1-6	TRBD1	CASSLGQGDSPLHF	TGCGCCAGCAGCTTGGGACAGGGCGACTCACCCCTCCACTTT
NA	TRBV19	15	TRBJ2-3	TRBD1	CASSSGQGDTDTQYF	TGTGCCAGTAGCTCGGGACAGGGAGACACAGATACGCAGTATTTT
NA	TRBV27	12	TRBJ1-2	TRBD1	CASRTGEDGYTF	TGTGCCAGCAGGACAGGGGAAGATGGCTACACCTTC
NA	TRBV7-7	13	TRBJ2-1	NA	CASSLGLGGEQFF	TGTGCTAGCAGTCTTGGACTAGGGGGGGAGCAGTTCTTC
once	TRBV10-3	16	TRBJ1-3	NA	CAISDAPGGSGNTIYF	TGTGCCATCAGTGATGCCCCGGGGGGCTCTGGAAACACCATATATTTT
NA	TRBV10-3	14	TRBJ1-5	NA	CATGPGTRNQPQHF	TGTGCCACCGGTCCGGGGACTCGCAATCAGCCCCAGCATTTT
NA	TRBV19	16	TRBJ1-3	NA	CASSSEQGFPGDTIYF	TGTGCCAGTAGTTCCGAGCAAGGGTTCCCAGGGGACACCATATATTTT
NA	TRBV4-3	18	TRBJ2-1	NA	CASSQGTTSFGPKDEQFF	TGCGCCAGCAGCCAAGGGACCACTAGTTTTGGCCCTAAGGATGAGCAGTTCTTC
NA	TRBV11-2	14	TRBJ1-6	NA	CASSLDSYNSPLHF	TGTGCCAGCAGCTTAGACAGTTATAATTCACCCCTCCACTTT
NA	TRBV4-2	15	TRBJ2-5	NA	CASSQGLNSQETQYF	TGTGCCAGCAGCCAAGGCTTGAACTCCCAAGAGACCCAGTACTTC
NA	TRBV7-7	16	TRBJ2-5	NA	CASSLGRTIFQETQYF	TGTGCTAGCAGCTTAGGACGGACTATCTTCCAAGAGACCCAGTACTTC
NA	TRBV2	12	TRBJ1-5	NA	CASRDINQPQHF	TGTGCCAGCAGGGACATCAATCAGCCCCAGCATTTT
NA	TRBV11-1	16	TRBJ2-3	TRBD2	CASSLGTSGGVDTQYF	TGTGCCAGCAGCCTCGGGACTAGCGGGGGGGTGGATACGCAGTATTTT
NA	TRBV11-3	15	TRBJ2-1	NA	CASSQVGGSYNEQFF	TGTGCCAGCAGCCAGGTGGGGGGATCCTACAATGAGCAGTTCTTC
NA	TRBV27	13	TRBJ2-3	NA	CASSFRGSGTQYF	TGTGCCAGCAGTTTTCGCGGTAGTGGTACGCAGTATTTT
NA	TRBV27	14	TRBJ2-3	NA	CASYDRSYRGTQYF	TGTGCCAGCTACGACAGGAGCTATCGGGGTACGCAGTATTTT
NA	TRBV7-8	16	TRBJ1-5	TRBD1	CASSLAGTGTNQPQHF	TGTGCCAGCAGCTTAGCCGGGACAGGTACCAATCAGCCCCAGCATTTT
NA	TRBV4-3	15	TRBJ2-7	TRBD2	CASSQGRGAPYEQYF	TGCGCCAGCAGCCAAGGGCGGGGGGCTCCCTACGAGCAGTACTTC
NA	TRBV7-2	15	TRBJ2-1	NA	CASSFGTLTYNEQFF	TGTGCCAGCAGCTTCGGGACTCTTACCTACAATGAGCAGTTCTTC
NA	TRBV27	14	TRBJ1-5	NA	CASRLGGGNQPQHF	TGTGCCAGCAGACTTGGGGGGGGCAATCAGCCCCAGCATTTT
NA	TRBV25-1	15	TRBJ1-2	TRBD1	CASRESGGASIGYTF	TGTGCCAGCAGGGAATCAGGGGGCGCTTCGATTGGCTACACCTTC
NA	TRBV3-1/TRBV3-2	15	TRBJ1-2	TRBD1	CASSQVAGQVSGYTF	TGTGCCAGCAGCCAGGTGGCGGGACAGGTCTCTGGCTACACCTTC
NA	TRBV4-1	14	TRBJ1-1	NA	CASSQVQGPPEAFF	TGCGCCAGCAGCCAAGTACAGGGCCCACCTGAAGCTTTCTTT
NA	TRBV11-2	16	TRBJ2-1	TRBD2	CASSLTGGAIYNEQFF	TGTGCCAGCAGCTTAACCGGGGGGGCGATCTACAATGAGCAGTTCTTC